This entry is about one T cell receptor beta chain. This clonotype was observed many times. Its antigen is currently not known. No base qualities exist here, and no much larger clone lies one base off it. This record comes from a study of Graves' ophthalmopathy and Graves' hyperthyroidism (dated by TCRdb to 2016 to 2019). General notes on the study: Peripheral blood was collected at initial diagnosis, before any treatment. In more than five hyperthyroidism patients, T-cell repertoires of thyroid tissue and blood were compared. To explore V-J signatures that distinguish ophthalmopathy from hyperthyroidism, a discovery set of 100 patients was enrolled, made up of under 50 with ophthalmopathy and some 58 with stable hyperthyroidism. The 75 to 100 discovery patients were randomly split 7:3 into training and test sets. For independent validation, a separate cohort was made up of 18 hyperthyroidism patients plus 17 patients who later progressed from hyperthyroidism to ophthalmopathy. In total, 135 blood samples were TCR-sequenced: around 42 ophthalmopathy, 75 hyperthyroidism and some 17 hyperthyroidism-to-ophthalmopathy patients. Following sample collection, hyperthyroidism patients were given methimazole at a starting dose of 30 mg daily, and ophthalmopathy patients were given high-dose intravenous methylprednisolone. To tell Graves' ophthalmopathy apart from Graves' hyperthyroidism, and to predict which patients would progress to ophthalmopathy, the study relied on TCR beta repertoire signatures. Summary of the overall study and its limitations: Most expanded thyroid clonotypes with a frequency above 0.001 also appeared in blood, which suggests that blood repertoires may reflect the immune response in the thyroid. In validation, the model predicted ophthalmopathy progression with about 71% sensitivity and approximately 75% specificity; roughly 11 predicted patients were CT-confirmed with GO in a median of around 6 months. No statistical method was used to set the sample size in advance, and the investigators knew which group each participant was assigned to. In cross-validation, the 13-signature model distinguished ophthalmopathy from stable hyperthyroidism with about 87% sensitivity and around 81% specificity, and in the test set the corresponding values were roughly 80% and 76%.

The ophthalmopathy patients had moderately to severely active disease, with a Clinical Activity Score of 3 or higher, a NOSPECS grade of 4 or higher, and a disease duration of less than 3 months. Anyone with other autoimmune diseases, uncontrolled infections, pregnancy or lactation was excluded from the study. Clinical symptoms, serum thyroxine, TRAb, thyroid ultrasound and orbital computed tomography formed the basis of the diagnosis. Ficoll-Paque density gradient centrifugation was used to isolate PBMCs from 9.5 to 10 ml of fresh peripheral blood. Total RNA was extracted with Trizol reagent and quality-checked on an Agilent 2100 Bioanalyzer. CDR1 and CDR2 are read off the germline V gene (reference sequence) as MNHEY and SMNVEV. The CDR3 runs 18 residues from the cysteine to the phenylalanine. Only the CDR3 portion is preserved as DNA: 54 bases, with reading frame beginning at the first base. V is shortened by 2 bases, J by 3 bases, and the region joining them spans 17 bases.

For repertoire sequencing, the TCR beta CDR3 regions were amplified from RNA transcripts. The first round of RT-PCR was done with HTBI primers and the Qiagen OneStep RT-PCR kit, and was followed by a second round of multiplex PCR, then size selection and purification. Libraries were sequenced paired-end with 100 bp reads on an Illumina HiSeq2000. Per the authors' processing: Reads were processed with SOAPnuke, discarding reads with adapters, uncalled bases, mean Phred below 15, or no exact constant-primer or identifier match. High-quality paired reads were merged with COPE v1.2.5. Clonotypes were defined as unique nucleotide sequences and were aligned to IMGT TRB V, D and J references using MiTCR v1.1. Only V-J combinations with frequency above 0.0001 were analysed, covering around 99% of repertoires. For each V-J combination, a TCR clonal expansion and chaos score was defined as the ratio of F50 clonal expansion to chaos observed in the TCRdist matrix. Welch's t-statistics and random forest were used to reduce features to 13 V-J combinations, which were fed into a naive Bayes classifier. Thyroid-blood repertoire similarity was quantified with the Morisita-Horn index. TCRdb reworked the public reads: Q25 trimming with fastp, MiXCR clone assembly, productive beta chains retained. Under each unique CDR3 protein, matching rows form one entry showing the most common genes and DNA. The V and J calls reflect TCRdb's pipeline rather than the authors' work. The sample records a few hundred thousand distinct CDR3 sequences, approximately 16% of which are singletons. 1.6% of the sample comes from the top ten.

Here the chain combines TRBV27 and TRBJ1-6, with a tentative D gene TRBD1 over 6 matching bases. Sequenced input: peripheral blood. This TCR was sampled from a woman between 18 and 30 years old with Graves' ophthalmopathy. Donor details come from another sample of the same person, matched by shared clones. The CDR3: CASSLAPGQARYNSPLHF. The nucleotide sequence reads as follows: TGTGCCAGCAGTTTAGCCCCGGGACAAGCCCGCTATAATTCACCCCTCCACTTT.